Each of the 19 T cell receptor beta chains below was sequenced from the same sample in a study of blood T cell repertoires in COVID-19. Sequencing used immunoSEQ multiplex PCR; TCRdb keeps in-frame clones, though not all of them. In the table there are 250,000 to 350,000 clones, about 88% of which are singletons. Material for sequencing was peripheral blood. The receptors originated from a woman between 55 and 75 years old with acute or convalescent COVID-19.

V gene TRBV15 combines with J gene TRBJ2-3, with D possibly TRBD2 on 6 matching bases. Trimming removed 4 bases at V and 6 bases at J, with 17 bases between. The CDR3 runs to 15 residues. Germline V gene lookup returns CDR1 LNHNV and CDR2 YYDKDF (reference sequence). Here the CDR3 DNA reads TGTGCCACCAGCAAAGGAGACTCCGGAGGGGATACGCAGTATTTT. It codes for CATSKGDSGGDTQYF.

This chain uses TRBV11-2 with TRBJ1-1, with D possibly being TRBD1 (6 bases). The CDR3 is 14 residues long. Germline V gene sequence: CDR1 SGHAT, CDR2 FQNNGV. The germline V and J ends were trimmed by 2 bases and 5 bases, with 12 bases remaining between them. This CDR3 reads CASSLPNRVTEAFF. CDR3 DNA: TGTGCCAGCAGCTTACCAAACAGGGTGACTGAAGCTTTCTTT.

The chain carries TRBV5-7 and TRBJ1-2; 8 nucleotides line up with TRBD1. TRBV5-7 carries the ORF label, with uncertain function. V dropped 1 base and J dropped 4; count of bases not matched to a gene: 6. This CDR3 contains 15 residues. The CDR3 region is CASSLRTGKPYGYTF. In nucleotides, the CDR3 is TGTGCCAGCAGCTTGCGGACAGGGAAACCCTATGGCTACACCTTC.

This sequence joins TRBV15 and TRBJ2-5; TRBD1 aligns across 11 bases. The CDR3 loop spans 14 amino acids. CDR1 is LNHNV, CDR2 YYDKDF, per germline (reference sequence). The V and J ends lost 5 bases and 6 bases, in that order; junction bases with no gene match: 5. The CDR3 DNA is TGTGCCACCAGCCGGGGACAGGGGGAAAAGACCCAGTACTTC. This encodes CATSRGQGEKTQYF. Full variable domain (rest looked up from reference TRBV15 and TRBJ2-5): DAMVIQNPRYQVTQFGKPVTLSCSQTLNHNVMYWYQQKSSQAPKLLFHYYDKDFNNEADTPDNFQSRRPNTSFCFLDIRSPGLGDTAMYLCATSRGQGEKTQYFGPGTRLLVL.

The rearrangement joins TRBV5-1 to TRBJ2-7, with 7 positions matching TRBD1. CDR3 length: 15 residues. With V trimmed by 0 bases and J by 2 bases, 5 bases remained unmatched. Germline CDR1 SGHRS, CDR2 YFSETQ. CDR3 loop: CASSLDGTAAYEQYF. The CDR3 DNA reads TGCGCCAGCAGCTTGGATGGGACAGCGGCCTACGAGCAGTACTTC. Variable domain in full (rest from reference TRBV5-1 and TRBJ2-7): KAGVTQTPRYLIKTRGQQVTLSCSPISGHRSVSWYQQTPGQGLQFLFEYFSETQRNKGNFPGRFSGRQFSNSRSEMNVSTLELGDSALYLCASSLDGTAAYEQYFGPGTRLTVT.

The V gene is TRBV7-2, the J gene TRBJ1-2, with a tentative D call TRBD1 (6 bases). The germline V gene has CDR1 SGHTA and CDR2 FQGNSA. The CDR3 is 15 amino acids. The ends were cut back, 1 base at V and 5 bases at J, with 14 bases in the middle. This CDR3 is CASSLGQAVVYGYTF. For the CDR3, the DNA is TGTGCCAGCAGCTTAGGACAGGCGGTAGTGTATGGCTACACCTTC.

This clone appeared a single time. V and J are TRBV5-1 and TRBJ1-1; 7 bases agree with TRBD1. The CDR3 sequence is 13 residues long. J gave up 4 bases and V 3 bases, and 3 bases lay outside the gene matches. Per the germline V gene, CDR1 is SGHRS and CDR2 is YFSETQ. The CDR3 is CASSSAGGTEAFF. CDR3 nucleotides: TGCGCCAGCAGCTCCGCAGGGGGCACTGAAGCTTTCTTT.

The chain recombines TRBV28 with TRBJ1-2, with D tentatively TRBD1 (6 bases). The CDR3 consists of 14 residues. Germline V gene sequence: CDR1 MDHEN, CDR2 SYDVKM. Trimming cost V 3 bases and J 8 bases, with 16 bases left between them. This chain's CDR3 is CASSFSQGRVGYTF. CDR3 sequence (DNA): TGTGCCAGCAGTTTTAGCCAGGGGCGCGTGGGCTACACCTTC.

The V call is TRBV6-1, the J call TRBJ1-6; weak D call: TRBD1 (5 bases). Germline CDR1 and CDR2: MNHNS and SASEGT. This CDR3 has 16 residues. V lost 0 bases to trimming and J lost 2 bases, with 8 bases between them. This CDR3 is CASSEAGLTYNSPLHF. The CDR3 region has the DNA TGTGCCAGCAGTGAAGCGGGACTTACCTATAATTCACCCCTCCACTTT.

This sequence joins TRBV29-1 and TRBJ1-2, with 7 bases lining up with TRBD1. Trimming removed 4 bases from V and 4 bases from J; junction bases left unmatched: 6. Germline values: CDR1 SQVTM, CDR2 ANQGSEA. This CDR3 is built from 13 residues. The CDR3 here is CSVGQGRLYGYTF. CDR3 nucleotides: TGCAGCGTTGGACAGGGAAGGCTCTATGGCTACACCTTC.

The chain links TRBV12-3 or TRBV12-4 to TRBJ2-1; the D gene is possibly TRBD2 (6 bases). The germline V and J ends were trimmed by 0 bases and 11 bases, with 11 bases remaining between them. CDR3 size: 13 residues. Here the CDR3 DNA reads TGTGCCAGCAGTTTAGCGACAGCGGGTCAGCAGTTCTTC. Encoded protein: CASSLATAGQQFF.

This clone turned up a few times. The chain carries TRBV7-9 and TRBJ1-5; 7 positions agree with TRBD1. Germline trimming cut 1 base from V and 3 bases from J; bases unmatched to any gene: 3. This CDR3 has 15 residues. CDR1 is SEHNR, CDR2 FQNEAQ, per germline (reference sequence). The CDR3 bases are TGTGCCAGCAGCTTAGGCGACAGGGACAATCAGCCCCAGCATTTT. Its protein is CASSLGDRDNQPQHF.

This clone was counted a single time. Relative to the germline gene, one junction end is altered; a read error may explain this. CDR3 sequence reads: CASSLGLAVLKTEAFF. The CDR3 DNA sequence: TGTGCCAGCAGCTTAGGCTTAGCAGTTTTGAAAACTGAAGCTTTCTTT. The gene calls are TRBV13 and TRBJ1-1; D is unresolved. Germline CDR1 reads PRHDT; CDR2 reads FYEKMQ (reference sequence). The CDR3 spans 16 residues.

The genes are TRBV27 and TRBJ2-1; the match to TRBD2 covers 10 bases. Trimming removed 1 base from V and 7 bases from J; junction bases left unmatched: 4. Germline assignment: CDR1 MNHEY and CDR2 SMNVEV (reference sequence). The CDR3 is made up of 15 amino acids. The CDR3 region has the DNA TGTGCCAGCAGTTTATTTCTAGCGGGAGTGAATGAGCAGTTCTTC. It specifies CASSLFLAGVNEQFF.

V is TRBV27 and J is TRBJ2-5, with D unclear. The germline gives CDR1 MNHEY, CDR2 SMNVEV (reference sequence). V was trimmed by 8 bases and J by 2 bases, leaving 15 bases between them. CDR3 length equals 14 residues. This CDR3 reads CASSLRRGQETQYF. CDR3 coding DNA: TGTGCCAGCTCCCTCCGGAGAGGACAAGAGACCCAGTACTTC.

The gene calls are TRBV27 and TRBJ1-2; the match to TRBD1 covers 7 bases. The CDR3 loop spans 15 amino acids. V was pared by 8 bases and J by 0 bases, with 9 bases of the junction left unmatched. Germline CDR1 is MNHEY and CDR2 is SMNVEV (reference sequence). CDR3 region: CASVLEGQTNYGYTF. In DNA form, the CDR3 reads TGTGCCAGCGTCCTGGAGGGACAGACTAACTATGGCTACACCTTC.

The V gene is TRBV7-3, the J gene TRBJ1-1; 10 bases match TRBD1. Trimming cost V 5 bases and J 5 bases; bases outside gene matches: 8. The length of the CDR3 is 15 residues. Germline CDR1 and CDR2: SGHTA and FQGTGA. The CDR3 spells CASSRLDRGQTEAFF. The CDR3 coding sequence is TGTGCCAGCAGCCGATTAGACAGGGGGCAAACTGAAGCTTTCTTT. Variable domain in full (rest from reference TRBV7-3 and TRBJ1-1): GAGVSQTPSNKVTEKGKYVELRCDPISGHTALYWYRQSLGQGPEFLIYFQGTGAADDSGLPNDRFFAVRPEGSVSTLKIQRTERGDSAVYLCASSRLDRGQTEAFFGQGTRLTVV.

This clone was detected once. The rearrangement uses TRBV7-8 and TRBJ1-3; 7 positions agree with TRBD1. The trim removed 6 bases at V and 2 bases at J, leaving 13 bases unmatched. The CDR3 consists of 17 residues. CDR1 and CDR2 (germline): SGHVS, FQNEAQ. The DNA of the CDR3 is TGTGCCAGCAGTCCTACCGGGACAGCGATAACTGGAAACACCATATATTTT. It specifies CASSPTGTAITGNTIYF.

The chain carries TRBV9 and TRBJ1-3, with TRBD1 identical over 10 bases. With V trimmed by 4 bases and J by 4 bases, 5 bases remained unmatched. The germline CDR1 and CDR2 sequences are SGDLS and YYNGEE. The CDR3 totals 15 residues. CDR3 loop: CASSTRQGAGNTIYF. CDR3 coding DNA: TGTGCCAGCAGCACTCGACAGGGGGCAGGAAACACCATATATTTT.